This TCR beta chain was sequenced in a study of T cell changes during pregnancy in multiple sclerosis. Repertoires were generated with immunoSEQ multiplex PCR, while TCRdb's copy carries only in-frame clones and drops some. The data contain tens of thousands of clones, approximately 89% of them singletons. Source: CD4+ T cells from peripheral blood mononuclear cells, taken after pregnancy. This TCR came from a female donor in good health, enrolled as a control in a pregnancy study.

CDR3 region: CTSSERLAGGPSTDTQYF. In DNA form, the CDR3 reads TGCACCAGCAGTGAACGACTAGCGGGAGGCCCTAGCACAGATACGCAGTATTTT. V usage is TRBV1 and J usage is TRBJ2-3; TRBD2, the D gene given by the table, was not confirmed from the DNA. TRBV1 is given as a pseudogene. The CDR3 loop spans 18 amino acids.